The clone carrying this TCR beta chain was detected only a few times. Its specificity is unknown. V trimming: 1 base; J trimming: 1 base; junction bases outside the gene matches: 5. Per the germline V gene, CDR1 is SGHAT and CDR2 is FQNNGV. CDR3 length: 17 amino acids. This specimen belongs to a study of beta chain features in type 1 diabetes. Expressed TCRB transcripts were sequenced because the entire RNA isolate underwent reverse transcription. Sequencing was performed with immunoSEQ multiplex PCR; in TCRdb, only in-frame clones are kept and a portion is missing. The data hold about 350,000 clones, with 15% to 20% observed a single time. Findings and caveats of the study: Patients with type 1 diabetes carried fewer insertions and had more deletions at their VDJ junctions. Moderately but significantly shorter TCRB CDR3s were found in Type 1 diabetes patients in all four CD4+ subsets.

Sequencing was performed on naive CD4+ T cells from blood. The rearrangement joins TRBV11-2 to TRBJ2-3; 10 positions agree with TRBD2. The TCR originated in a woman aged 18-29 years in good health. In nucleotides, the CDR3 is TGTGCCAGCAGCTTAGTCGGTCTAGCGGGAGGCACAGATACGCAGTATTTT. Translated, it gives CASSLVGLAGGTDTQYF.